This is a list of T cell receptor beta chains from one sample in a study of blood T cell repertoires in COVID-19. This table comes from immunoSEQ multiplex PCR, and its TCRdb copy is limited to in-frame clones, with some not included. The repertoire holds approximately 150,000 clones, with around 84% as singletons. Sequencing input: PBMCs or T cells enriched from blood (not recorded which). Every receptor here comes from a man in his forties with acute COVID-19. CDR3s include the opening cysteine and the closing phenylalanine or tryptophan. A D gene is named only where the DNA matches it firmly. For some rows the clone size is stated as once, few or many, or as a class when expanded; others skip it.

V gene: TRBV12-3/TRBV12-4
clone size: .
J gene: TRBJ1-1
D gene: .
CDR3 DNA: TGTGCCAGCAGGCTCGGGGGGACGGGAGCTTTCTTT
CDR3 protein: CASRLGGTGAFF

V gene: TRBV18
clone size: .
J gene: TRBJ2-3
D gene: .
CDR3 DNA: TGTGCCAGCTCACCACAGGGGGAGACGCAGTATTTT
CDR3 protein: CASSPQGETQYF

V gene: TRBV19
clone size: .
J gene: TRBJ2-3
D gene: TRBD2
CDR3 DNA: TGTGCCAGTAGTCCCCCGGGACTAGCGGGCCACACAGATACGCAGTATTTT
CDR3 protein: CASSPPGLAGHTDTQYF

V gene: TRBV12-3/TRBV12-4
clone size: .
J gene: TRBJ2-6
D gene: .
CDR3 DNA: TGTGCCAGCAGGCGAGCTGGGGCCAACGTCCTGACTTTC
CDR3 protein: CASRRAGANVLTF

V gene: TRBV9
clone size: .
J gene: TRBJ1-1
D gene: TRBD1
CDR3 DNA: TGTGCCAGCAGGGAAGTTCTTACCCTAGTGGACAGGGTGGGTGAAGCTTTCTTT
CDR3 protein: CASREVLTLVDRVGEAFF

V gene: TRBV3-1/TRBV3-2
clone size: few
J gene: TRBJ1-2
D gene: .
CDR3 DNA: TGTGCCAGCAGCCAAGAGAACGGGAGGACCTATGGCTACACCTTC
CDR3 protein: CASSQENGRTYGYTF

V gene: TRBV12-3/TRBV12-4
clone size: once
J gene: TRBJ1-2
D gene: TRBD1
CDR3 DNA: TGTGCCAGCAGTAGCGGGACAGGGGATGACACCTTC
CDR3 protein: CASSSGTGDDTF

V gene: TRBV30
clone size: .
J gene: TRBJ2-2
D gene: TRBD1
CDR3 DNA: TGTGCCTGGAGTGTACTAGGGGGCCCGACCGGGGAGCTGTTTTTT
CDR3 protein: CAWSVLGGPTGELFF

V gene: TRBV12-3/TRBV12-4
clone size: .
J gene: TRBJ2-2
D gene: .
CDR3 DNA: TGTGCCAGCAGTCACAGGGTCGAGGAGCTGTTTTTT
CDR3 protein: CASSHRVEELFF

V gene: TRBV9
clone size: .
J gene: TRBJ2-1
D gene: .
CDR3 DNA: TGTGCCAGCAGCGTAGAGTGGACTTCCATCGAGCAGTTCTTC
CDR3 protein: CASSVEWTSIEQFF

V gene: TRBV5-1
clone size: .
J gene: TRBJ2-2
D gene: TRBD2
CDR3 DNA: TGCGCCAGCAGCTCTTCTAGCGGAGGGGTGAGCGGGGAGCTGTTTTTT
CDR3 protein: CASSSSSGGVSGELFF

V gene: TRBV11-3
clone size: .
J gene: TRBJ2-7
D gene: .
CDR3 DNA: TGTGCCAGCAGTAATTCCCCTCCGGGGGAGCAGTACTTC
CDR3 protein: CASSNSPPGEQYF

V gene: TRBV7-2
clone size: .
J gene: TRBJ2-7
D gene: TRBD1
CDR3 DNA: TGTGCCAGCAGCTCGGGACAGGGGGCGGTCTACGAGCAGTACTTC
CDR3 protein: CASSSGQGAVYEQYF

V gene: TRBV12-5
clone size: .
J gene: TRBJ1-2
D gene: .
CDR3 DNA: TGTGCTAGTGGTTTGGTTCGGTCTCGGGACTATGGCTACACCTTC
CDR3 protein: CASGLVRSRDYGYTF

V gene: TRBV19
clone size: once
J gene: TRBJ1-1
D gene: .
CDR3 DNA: TGTGCCAGTAGAGGGGGGGCGCGGACTGAAGCTTTCTTT
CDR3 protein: CASRGGARTEAFF

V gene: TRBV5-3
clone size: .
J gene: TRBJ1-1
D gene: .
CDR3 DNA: TGTGCCAGAAGCCGGCTAGGGGAAGGCACTGAAGCTTTCTTT
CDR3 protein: CARSRLGEGTEAFF

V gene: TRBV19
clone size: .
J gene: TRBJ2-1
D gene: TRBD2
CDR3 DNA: TGTGCCAGTACAGGACTAGCGAAATACAATGAGCAGTTCTTC
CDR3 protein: CASTGLAKYNEQFF

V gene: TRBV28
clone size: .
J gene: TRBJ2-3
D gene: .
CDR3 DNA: TGTGCCAGCAGTTTATCCGGGAGCACAGATACGCAGTATTTT
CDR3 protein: CASSLSGSTDTQYF

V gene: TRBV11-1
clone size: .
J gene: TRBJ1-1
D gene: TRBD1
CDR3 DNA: TGTGCCAGCAGCTACGGACAGGGGGGAACTGAAGCTTTCTTT
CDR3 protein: CASSYGQGGTEAFF

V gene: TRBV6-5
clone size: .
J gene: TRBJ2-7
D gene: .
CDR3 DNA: TGTGCCAGCAGTCAAACAGTAACCTACGAGCAGTACTTC
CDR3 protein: CASSQTVTYEQYF

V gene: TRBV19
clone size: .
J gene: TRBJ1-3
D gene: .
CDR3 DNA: TGTGCCAGTATTCCGCAGGGGAAAAACACCATATATTTT
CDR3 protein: CASIPQGKNTIYF

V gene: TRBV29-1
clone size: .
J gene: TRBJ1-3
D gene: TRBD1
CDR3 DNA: TGCAGCGTTGTTACAGGGGTCTCTGGAAACACCATATATTTT
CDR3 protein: CSVVTGVSGNTIYF

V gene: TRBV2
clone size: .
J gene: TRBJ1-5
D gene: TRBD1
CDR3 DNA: TGTGCCAGCGGGGACAGGGGAGCGAATCAGCCCCAGCATTTT
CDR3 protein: CASGDRGANQPQHF

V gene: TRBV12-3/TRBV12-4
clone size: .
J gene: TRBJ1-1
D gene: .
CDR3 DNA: TGTGCCAGCAGTTTTAACGGAGCCACTGAAGCTTTCTTT
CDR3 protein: CASSFNGATEAFF

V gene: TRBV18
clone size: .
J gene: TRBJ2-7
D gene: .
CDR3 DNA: TGTGCCAGCTCACTCACTACAGGGTTCGACGACGAGCAGTACTTC
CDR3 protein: CASSLTTGFDDEQYF

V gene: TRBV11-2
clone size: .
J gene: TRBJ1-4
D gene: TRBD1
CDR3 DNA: TGTGCCAGCAGTCTGGGACAGACTAATGAAAAACTGTTTTTT
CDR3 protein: CASSLGQTNEKLFF

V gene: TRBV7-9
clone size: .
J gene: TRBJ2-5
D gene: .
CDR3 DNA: TGTGCCAGCTTCGGCTTAGGGGGGGAAGAGACCCAGTACTTC
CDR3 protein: CASFGLGGEETQYF

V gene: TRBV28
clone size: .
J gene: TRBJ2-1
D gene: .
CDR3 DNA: TGTGCCAGTATAACATCAGGCGGAGGCACATACAATGAGCAGTTCTTC
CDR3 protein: CASITSGGGTYNEQFF

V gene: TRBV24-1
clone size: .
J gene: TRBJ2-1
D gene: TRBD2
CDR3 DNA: TGTGCCACCAGTGATTCGGGACTAGCGGGAAAGTATGAGCAGTTCTTC
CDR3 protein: CATSDSGLAGKYEQFF

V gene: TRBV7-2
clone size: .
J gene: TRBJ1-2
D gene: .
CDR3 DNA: TGTGCCAGCAGCGCCGACGGCCAGGGTGGCTACACCTTC
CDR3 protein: CASSADGQGGYTF

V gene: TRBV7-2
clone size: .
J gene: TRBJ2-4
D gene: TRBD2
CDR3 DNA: TGTGCCAGCAGCTTAGCGCGGACTAGCGGGGGGGCTAGCATTCAGTACTTC
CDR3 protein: CASSLARTSGGASIQYF

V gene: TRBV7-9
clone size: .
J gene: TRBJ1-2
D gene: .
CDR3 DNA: TGTGCCAGCAGCTTAGGGACTGCAAACTATGGCTACACCTTC
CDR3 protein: CASSLGTANYGYTF

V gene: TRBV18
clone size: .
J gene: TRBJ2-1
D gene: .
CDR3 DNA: TGTGCCAGCTCACCGCGAGCGGCCAGCTCCTACAATGAGCAGTTCTTC
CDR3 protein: CASSPRAASSYNEQFF

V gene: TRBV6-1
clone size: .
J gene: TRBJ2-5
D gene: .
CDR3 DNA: TGTGCCAGCAGTGAGACCGCAGGGGGGGAGACCCAGTACTTC
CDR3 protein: CASSETAGGETQYF

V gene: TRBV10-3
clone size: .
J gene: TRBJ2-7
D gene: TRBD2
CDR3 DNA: TGTGCCACCAAGGGACTAGAGCCCTACGAGCAGTACTTC
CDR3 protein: CATKGLEPYEQYF

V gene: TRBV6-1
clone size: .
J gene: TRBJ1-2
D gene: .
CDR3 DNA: TGTGCCAGCAGTGAGATGCAGGGAATGGCTAACTATGGCTACACCTTC
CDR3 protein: CASSEMQGMANYGYTF

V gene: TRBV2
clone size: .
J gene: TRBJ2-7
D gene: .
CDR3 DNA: TGTGCCACCCAAGGACAGCGAGCCCGGGAGCAGTACTTC
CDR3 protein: CATQGQRAREQYF

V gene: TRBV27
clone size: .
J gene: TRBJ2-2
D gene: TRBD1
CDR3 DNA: TGTGCCAGCAGTTTCCTCTTCGGGACAGGGCCCACCGGGGAGCTGTTTTTT
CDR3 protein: CASSFLFGTGPTGELFF

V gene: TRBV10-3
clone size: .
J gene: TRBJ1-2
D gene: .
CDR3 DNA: TGTGCCATCGGGGGGGACTATGGCTACACCTTC
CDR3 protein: CAIGGDYGYTF

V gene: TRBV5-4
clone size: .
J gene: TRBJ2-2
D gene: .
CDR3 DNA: TGTGCCAGCAGCTTGGCCGCGGGCTCTCTTAACACCGGGGAGCTGTTTTTT
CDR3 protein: CASSLAAGSLNTGELFF

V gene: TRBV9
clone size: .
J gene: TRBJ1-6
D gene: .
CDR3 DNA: TGTGCCAGCAGCGTAGGGGAGGGATCGAATTCACCCCTCCACTTT
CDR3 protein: CASSVGEGSNSPLHF

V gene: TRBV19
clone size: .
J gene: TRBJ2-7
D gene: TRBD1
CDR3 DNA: TGTGCCAGTAGTCCCGGGACAGGGGCAACCTACGAGCAGTACTTC
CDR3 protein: CASSPGTGATYEQYF

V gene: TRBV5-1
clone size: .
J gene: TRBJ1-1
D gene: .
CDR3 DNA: TGCGCCAGCAGCCACAGGAGCTCGAACACTGAAGCTTTCTTT
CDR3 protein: CASSHRSSNTEAFF

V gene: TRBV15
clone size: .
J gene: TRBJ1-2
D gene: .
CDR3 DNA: TGTGCCACCAGCAGAGATGAAGAGGAGGGGTATGGCTACACCTTC
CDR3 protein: CATSRDEEEGYGYTF

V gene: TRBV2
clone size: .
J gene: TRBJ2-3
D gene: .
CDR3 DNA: TGTGCCAGCAGTGGGACGGGGGTCAGCACAGATACGCAGTATTTT
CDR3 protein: CASSGTGVSTDTQYF

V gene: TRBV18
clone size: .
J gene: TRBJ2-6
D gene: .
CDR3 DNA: TGTGCCAGCTCACCCCTCGGGGCCAACGTCCTGACTTTC
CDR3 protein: CASSPLGANVLTF

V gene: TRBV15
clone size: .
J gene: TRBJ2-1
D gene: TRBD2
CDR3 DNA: TGTGCCACCAGCAGAGATCGGGGTAGCGGGGACCTAAGCTCCTACAATGAGCAGTTCTTC
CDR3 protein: CATSRDRGSGDLSSYNEQFF